The text below deals with one T cell receptor (beta chain). Measured with immunoSEQ multiplex PCR; TCRdb has only the in-frame clones, and not every one. The repertoire includes a few hundred thousand clones, 92% of them detected once, and around a sixth sits in the top ten. The data derive from a study of blood T cell repertoires in COVID-19. Source material: PBMCs or T cells enriched from blood (not recorded which). The TCR was taken from a woman aged 30 to 39 who had recovered from COVID-19.

The CDR3 nucleotides read TGCGCCAGCAGCCCCGGGACAAACGAGCAGTACTTC. Protein sequence: CASSPGTNEQYF. This chain joins TRBV5-1 and TRBJ2-7; TRBD1 is a possible D gene (6 bases). With 4 bases removed from V and 5 bases from J, the gap between germline ends came to 10 bases. Germline V CDR1 and CDR2: SGHRS, YFSETQ. The CDR3 covers 12 residues.